Listed below are T cell receptor beta chains from one sample, sequenced in a study of OX40 agonist ivuxolimab in advanced cancers. The data were produced by immunoSEQ multiplex PCR, yet TCRdb's version contains in-frame clones alone and is incomplete. Of approximately 35,000 clones listed, about 92% are singletons. This material consisted of CD4+ or CD8+ T cells sorted from blood, taken in a trial of the OX40 agonist ivuxolimab. The receptors here all came from an adult with an advanced solid tumor such as melanoma, head and neck, liver or kidney cancer. CDR3s include the opening cysteine and the closing phenylalanine or tryptophan. Each record gives: J gene, clone size, V gene, CDR3 protein. Size values are once, few and many counts, or a class for expanded clones, and some rows have none.

j_call: TRBJ2-1
clone_size: .
v_call: TRBV19
cdr3_aa: CASSIGYDYYNEQFF

j_call: TRBJ2-7
clone_size: .
v_call: TRBV10-2
cdr3_aa: CASSVVSGGTLIDYEQYF

j_call: TRBJ2-2
clone_size: once
v_call: TRBV9
cdr3_aa: CASSGRTGANTGELFF

j_call: TRBJ2-3
clone_size: .
v_call: TRBV27
cdr3_aa: CASSTGAGTTDTQYF

j_call: TRBJ2-7
clone_size: .
v_call: TRBV5-6
cdr3_aa: CASSLATNEQYF

j_call: TRBJ1-2
clone_size: .
v_call: TRBV18
cdr3_aa: CASSPGRGNHGYTF

j_call: TRBJ1-1
clone_size: .
v_call: TRBV7-9
cdr3_aa: CASSLGTGGWGTEAFF

j_call: TRBJ2-6
clone_size: .
v_call: TRBV19
cdr3_aa: CASSIARFQPGANVLTF

j_call: TRBJ2-1
clone_size: .
v_call: TRBV19
cdr3_aa: CASSIDFYNEQFF

j_call: TRBJ2-7
clone_size: .
v_call: TRBV27
cdr3_aa: CASSPREIRFYEQYF

j_call: TRBJ1-1
clone_size: few
v_call: TRBV11-2
cdr3_aa: CASSGGARVNTEAFF

j_call: TRBJ2-2
clone_size: once
v_call: TRBV10-3
cdr3_aa: CAGSVPTGELFF

j_call: TRBJ2-1
clone_size: .
v_call: TRBV15
cdr3_aa: CATSRVGVSYNEQFF

j_call: TRBJ2-1
clone_size: .
v_call: TRBV7-9
cdr3_aa: CASSYRTSGRDEQFF

j_call: TRBJ2-1
clone_size: .
v_call: TRBV6-5
cdr3_aa: CASSLWTSGNNEQFF

j_call: TRBJ1-1
clone_size: .
v_call: TRBV4-2
cdr3_aa: CASSQDWMSPGTEAFF

j_call: TRBJ2-1
clone_size: .
v_call: TRBV27
cdr3_aa: CASSSLTSTYNEQFF

j_call: TRBJ2-7
clone_size: .
v_call: TRBV7-9
cdr3_aa: CASTLGGVYEQYF

j_call: TRBJ1-2
clone_size: few
v_call: TRBV14
cdr3_aa: CASSQDLPVYGYTF

j_call: TRBJ1-1
clone_size: .
v_call: TRBV6-5
cdr3_aa: CASSLWAGGNTEAFF

j_call: TRBJ2-3
clone_size: .
v_call: TRBV7-9
cdr3_aa: CASSSTLAGTSTDTQYF

j_call: TRBJ2-5
clone_size: once
v_call: TRBV27
cdr3_aa: CASSSRGAGGVTQYF

j_call: TRBJ2-7
clone_size: once
v_call: TRBV7-9
cdr3_aa: CALDLPTGGWFDEQYF

j_call: TRBJ1-1
clone_size: .
v_call: TRBV27
cdr3_aa: CASWTGGAEAFF

j_call: TRBJ2-7
clone_size: .
v_call: TRBV6-5
cdr3_aa: CASSYSISGRVYEQYF

j_call: TRBJ2-4
clone_size: .
v_call: TRBV6-5
cdr3_aa: CASSYSTAANIQYF

j_call: TRBJ2-7
clone_size: .
v_call: TRBV2
cdr3_aa: CASRRDFEQYF

j_call: TRBJ2-3
clone_size: .
v_call: TRBV27
cdr3_aa: CASGAGVTDTQYF

j_call: TRBJ1-5
clone_size: .
v_call: TRBV19
cdr3_aa: CASSIEGQLGNQPQHF

j_call: TRBJ1-1
clone_size: .
v_call: TRBV9
cdr3_aa: CASSGGPDRGTEAFF

j_call: TRBJ2-3
clone_size: .
v_call: TRBV7-6
cdr3_aa: CASSLDKLDTQYF

j_call: TRBJ1-2
clone_size: .
v_call: TRBV29-1
cdr3_aa: CSVESGGREPANYGYTF

j_call: TRBJ2-3
clone_size: .
v_call: TRBV27
cdr3_aa: CASSLGTDTQYF

j_call: TRBJ2-5
clone_size: once
v_call: TRBV6-5
cdr3_aa: CASSSLGGSETQYF

j_call: TRBJ1-4
clone_size: .
v_call: TRBV14
cdr3_aa: CASSPLPRANEKLFF

j_call: TRBJ2-7
clone_size: .
v_call: TRBV18
cdr3_aa: CASSPTSGSYEQYF

j_call: TRBJ2-5
clone_size: .
v_call: TRBV11-2
cdr3_aa: CASSLSGETQYF

j_call: TRBJ1-1
clone_size: few
v_call: TRBV6-5
cdr3_aa: CASSPGMGTEAFF

j_call: TRBJ2-3
clone_size: .
v_call: TRBV7-9
cdr3_aa: CASSEGGTDTQYF

j_call: TRBJ1-1
clone_size: .
v_call: TRBV7-8
cdr3_aa: CASSPSVGANTEAFF

j_call: TRBJ2-4
clone_size: .
v_call: TRBV6-6
cdr3_aa: CASSRDIEDKNIQYF

j_call: TRBJ2-7
clone_size: .
v_call: TRBV27
cdr3_aa: CASSSGLDSYEQYF

j_call: TRBJ2-7
clone_size: .
v_call: TRBV4-1
cdr3_aa: CASSQEEDRAHEQYF